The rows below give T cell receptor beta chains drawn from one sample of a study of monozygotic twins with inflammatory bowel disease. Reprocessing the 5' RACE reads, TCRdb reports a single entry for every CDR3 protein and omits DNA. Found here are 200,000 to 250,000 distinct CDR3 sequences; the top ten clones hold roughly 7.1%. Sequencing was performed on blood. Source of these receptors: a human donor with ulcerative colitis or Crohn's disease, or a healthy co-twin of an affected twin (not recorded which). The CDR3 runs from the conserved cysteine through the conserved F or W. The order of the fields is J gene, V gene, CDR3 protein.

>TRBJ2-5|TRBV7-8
CASSLGQGGEETQYF
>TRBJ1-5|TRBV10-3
CAIKQGDQPQHF
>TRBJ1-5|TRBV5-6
CASSRGDQPQHF
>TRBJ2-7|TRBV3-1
CASSQQTTGTRQYF
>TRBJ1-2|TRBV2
CASSESYRDYGYTF
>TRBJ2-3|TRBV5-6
CASSLEYIGGAWDTQYF
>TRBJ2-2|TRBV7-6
CASSLDDRGITGELFF
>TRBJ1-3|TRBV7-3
CASSLTEEQGAPRNTIYF
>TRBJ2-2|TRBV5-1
CASSGQPLGTNTGELFF
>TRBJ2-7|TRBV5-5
CASSLGIPTGEQYF
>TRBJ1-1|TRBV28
CASTRTETNTEAFF
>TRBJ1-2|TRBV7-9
CASSLPSDRVSRGYTF
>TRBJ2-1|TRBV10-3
CAISVGQYNEQFF
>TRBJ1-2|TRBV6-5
CASSYPPAGSNYGYTF
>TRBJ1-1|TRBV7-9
CASSREGEAFF
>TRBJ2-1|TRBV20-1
CSPRSVVSETYNEQFF
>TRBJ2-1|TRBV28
CASSSDLGEQFF
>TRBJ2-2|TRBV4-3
CASSQDLRLAGAGELFF
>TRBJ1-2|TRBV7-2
CASSLRDNYGYTF
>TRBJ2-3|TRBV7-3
CASSFGPGDTQYF
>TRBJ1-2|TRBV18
CASSPGTSPNYGYTF
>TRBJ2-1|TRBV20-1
CSAPGGQDYNEQFF
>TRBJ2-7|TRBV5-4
CVSSLGTGGGEQYF
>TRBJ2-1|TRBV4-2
CASSQEVNNEQFF
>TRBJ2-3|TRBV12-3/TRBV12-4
CASSPTAGEADTQYF
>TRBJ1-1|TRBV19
CASSMSGEAFF
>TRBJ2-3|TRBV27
CASSLSSPTVADTQYF
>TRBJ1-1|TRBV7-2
CASSSKGQGNTEAFF
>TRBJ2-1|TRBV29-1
CSLRQGSAEQFF
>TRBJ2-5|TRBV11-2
CASSHGETQYF
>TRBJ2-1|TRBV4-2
CASSQDVTTGGVF
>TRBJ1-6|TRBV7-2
CASSLRTGYNSPLHF
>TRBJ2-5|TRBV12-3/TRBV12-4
CASSLVDSMQETQYF
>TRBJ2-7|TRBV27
CASSFVHEQYF
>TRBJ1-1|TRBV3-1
CASSQGMLLNTEAFF
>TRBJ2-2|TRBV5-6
CASSSVAGAHTGELFF
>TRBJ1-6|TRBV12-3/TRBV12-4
CASSLGQGGGNSPLHF
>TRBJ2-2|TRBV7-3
CASSQRGGELFF
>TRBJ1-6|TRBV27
CATGIDGYNSPLHF
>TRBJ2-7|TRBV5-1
CASSLDSPSYEQYF
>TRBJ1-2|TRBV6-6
CASSYIGVGGYTF
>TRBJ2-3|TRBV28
CASKSGMDTQYF
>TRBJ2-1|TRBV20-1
CSAPVLAGSLSTEQFF
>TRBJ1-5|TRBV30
CAWSQGSQAQPQHF
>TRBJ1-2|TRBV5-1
CASSLGQGPNYGYTF
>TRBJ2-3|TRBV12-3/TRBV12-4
CASSFATDTQYF